Sequencing of this T cell receptor beta chain was carried out in a study of cytomegalovirus exposure and HLA in healthy donors. Points from the study as a whole: One cluster of highly shared sequence variants probably arose as a sequencing artifact.

Note on this clone: Its antigen is currently unknown.

PCR used 60 Vbeta primers and 13 Jbeta primers. Generated by immunoSEQ multiplex PCR, the TCRdb table keeps only in-frame clones and is missing some. Of around 99,000 clones in the sample, approximately 79% were seen once. Donors consisted of healthy bone marrow donors. The J segment lost 1 base and the V segment lost 5 bases, leaving 4 bases of the junction unmatched. The length of the CDR3 is 15 residues. CDR1 LNHDA and CDR2 SQIVND come from the germline V gene (reference sequence). The chain is built from TRBV19 and TRBJ2-4, with 8 bases aligning to TRBD1. The sequence came from a man aged 18 to 35 in good health and CMV-seronegative. Sequencing was done on a sample of PBMCs. CDR3 region: CASSSDRVAKNIQYF. The CDR3, as DNA: TGTGCCAGTAGTTCGGACAGGGTGGCCAAAAACATTCAGTACTTC.